These 9 T cell receptor beta chains were sequenced from one sample in a study of blood T cell repertoires in COVID-19. The table came from immunoSEQ multiplex PCR; TCRdb's copy has only in-frame clones and leaves some out. The sample lists 300,000 to 350,000 clones, 87% occurring once. The source material was peripheral blood. The origin of the receptors is a man aged 18 to 29 with active or convalescent COVID-19.

The table lists this clone with a few counts. CDR3 loop: CASSLSSGVEQFF. CDR3 bases: TGTGCCAGTAGTTTGTCTAGCGGGGTTGAGCAGTTCTTC. The chain employs TRBV19 and TRBJ2-1, with 9 bases fitting TRBD2. The trim removed 5 bases at V and 9 bases at J, leaving 5 bases unmatched. CDR1 and CDR2 (germline): LNHDA, SQIVND (reference sequence). This CDR3 has 13 residues.

The J gene is TRBJ2-7, the V gene TRBV28, with D possibly matching TRBD1 (5 bases). Trimming stripped 5 bases from V and 3 bases from J, with 8 bases between. This CDR3 has 12 residues. Germline assignment: CDR1 MDHEN and CDR2 SYDVKM. CDR3 amino acids: CASSPGHYEQYF. Written as DNA, the CDR3 is TGTGCCAGCAGTCCTGGACACTACGAGCAGTACTTC.

This clone was detected only a few times. The chain employs TRBV3-1 (or the pseudogene TRBV3-2) and TRBJ1-4; 7 bases are shared with TRBD1. V was pared by 10 bases and J by 8 bases, with 13 bases of the junction left unmatched. CDR3 length: 14 residues. The V gene's germline CDR1 is LGHDT and CDR2 YNNKEL (reference sequence). The CDR3 is CATRKDRFEEKLFF. CDR3 in DNA: TGTGCCACCAGAAAGGACAGGTTTGAGGAAAAACTGTTTTTT.

The gene calls are TRBV6-5 and TRBJ1-4, with 8 bases matching TRBD1. V lost 6 bases and J lost 5; bases outside the gene matches: 5. Per the germline V gene, CDR1 is MNHEY and CDR2 is SVGAGI. The CDR3 has 14 amino acids. CDR3 DNA: TGTGCCAGCAGCAATGACAGGGGCAATGAAAAACTGTTTTTT. This gives the protein CASSNDRGNEKLFF.

The chain combines TRBV5-6 with TRBJ1-1; 8 bases line up with TRBD1. Germline V lookup: CDR1 SGHDT, CDR2 YYEEEE. CDR3 size: 14 residues. V dropped 0 bases and J dropped 5; count of bases not matched to a gene: 3. For the CDR3, the DNA is TGTGCCAGCAGCTTGGAGGACAGGGTTACTGAAGCTTTCTTT. Its protein is CASSLEDRVTEAFF.

V gene TRBV5-4 combines with J gene TRBJ2-5; TRBD1 agrees at 8 bases. The CDR3 length is 14 residues. The V gene's germline CDR1 is SGHNT and CDR2 YYREEE (reference sequence). Trimming took 3 bases from V and 5 from J; bases not matched to a gene: 6. The CDR3 reads CASSSGTGRETQYF. CDR3 DNA sequence: TGTGCCAGCAGCTCTGGGACAGGTCGGGAGACCCAGTACTTC.

V and J are TRBV7-3 and TRBJ2-1, with a weak D call TRBD1 (6 bases). The V gene lost 2 bases and the J gene lost 7 bases, with 12 bases spanning the gap. Germline values: CDR1 SGHTA, CDR2 FQGTGA. The CDR3 extends over 14 amino acids. This chain's CDR3 is CASSLSRTVNEQFF. The CDR3 coding sequence is TGTGCCAGCAGCTTATCCCGGACAGTAAATGAGCAGTTCTTC. Full variable domain (outside the CDR3, taken from reference TRBV7-3 and TRBJ2-1): GAGVSQTPSNKVTEKGKYVELRCDPISGHTALYWYRQSLGQGPEFLIYFQGTGAADDSGLPNDRFFAVRPEGSVSTLKIQRTERGDSAVYLCASSLSRTVNEQFFGPGTRLTVL.

The chain combines TRBV6-2 or TRBV6-3 with TRBJ2-1; 7 bases match TRBD2. Germline lookup yields CDR1 MNHEY and CDR2 SVGEGT. The trim removed 3 bases at V and 8 bases at J, leaving 10 bases unmatched. This CDR3 is built from 15 residues. The CDR3 DNA reads TGTGCCAGCAGTTATAGCGGGCTAAAGGGGCATGAGCAGTTCTTC. Translation: CASSYSGLKGHEQFF.

The chain is built from TRBV7-8 and TRBJ2-1; D may be TRBD1 (6 bases). This CDR3 spans 12 amino acids. Trimming took off 1 base at V and 10 bases at J, with 8 bases between the two ends. Germline loops: CDR1 SGHVS, CDR2 FQNEAQ. The CDR3, as DNA: TGTGCCAGCAGCTTAGGGGGGACAGAGCAGTTCTTC. Its translation is CASSLGGTEQFF.